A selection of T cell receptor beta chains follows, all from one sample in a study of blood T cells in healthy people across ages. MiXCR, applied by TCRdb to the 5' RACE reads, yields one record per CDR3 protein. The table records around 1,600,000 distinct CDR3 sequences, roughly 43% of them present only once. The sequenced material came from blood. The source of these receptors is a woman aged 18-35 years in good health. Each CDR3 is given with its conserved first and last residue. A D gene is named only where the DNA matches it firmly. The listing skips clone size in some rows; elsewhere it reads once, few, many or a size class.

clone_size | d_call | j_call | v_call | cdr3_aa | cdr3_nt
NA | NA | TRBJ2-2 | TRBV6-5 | CASSQGYNTGELFF | TGTGCCAGCAGTCAAGGGTATAACACCGGGGAGCTGTTTTTT
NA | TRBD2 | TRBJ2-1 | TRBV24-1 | CATSDFRGDNEQFF | TGTGCCACCAGTGATTTTCGGGGGGACAATGAGCAGTTCTTC
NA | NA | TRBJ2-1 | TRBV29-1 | CSVEGNPPGNEQFF | TGCAGCGTTGAAGGGAACCCTCCGGGGAATGAGCAGTTCTTC
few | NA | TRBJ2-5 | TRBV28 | CASDRYNEQYF | TGTGCCAGCGACCGGTACAATGAGCAGTACTTC
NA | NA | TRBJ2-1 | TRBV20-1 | CSAEKGVGRIYNEQFF | TGCAGTGCCGAGAAGGGGGTGGGGCGGATATACAATGAGCAGTTCTTC
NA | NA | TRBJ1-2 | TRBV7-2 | CASSLERGLDPLRGYTF | TGTGCCAGCAGCTTAGAGCGGGGGTTGGACCCCTTAAGGGGCTACACCTTC
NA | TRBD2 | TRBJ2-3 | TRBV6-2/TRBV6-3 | CASSYGASGGATDTQYF | TGTGCCAGCAGTTACGGGGCTAGCGGGGGAGCTACAGATACGCAGTATTTT
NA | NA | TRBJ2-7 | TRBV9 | CASSVRPGVYEQYF | TGTGCCAGCAGCGTACGTCCAGGAGTTTACGAGCAGTACTTC
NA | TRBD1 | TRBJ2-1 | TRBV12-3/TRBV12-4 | CANIPDRGGYNEQFF | TGTGCCAACATCCCCGACAGGGGAGGCTACAATGAGCAGTTCTTC
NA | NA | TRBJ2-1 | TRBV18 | CASSPNGGLHNEQFF | TGTGCCAGCTCACCTAACGGGGGGCTTCACAATGAGCAGTTCTTC
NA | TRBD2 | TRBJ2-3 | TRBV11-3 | CASSFAGDGDTQYF | TGTGCCAGCAGCTTTGCGGGAGACGGAGATACGCAGTATTTT
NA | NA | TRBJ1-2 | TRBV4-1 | CASSQARGHNYGYTF | TGCGCCAGCAGCCAGGCTCGAGGTCATAACTATGGCTACACCTTC
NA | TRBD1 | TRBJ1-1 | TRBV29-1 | CSVEGVGTGRTEAFF | TGCAGCGTTGAAGGTGTCGGGACAGGGAGGACTGAAGCTTTCTTT
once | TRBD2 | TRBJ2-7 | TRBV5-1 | CASSLGGSNYERYF | TGCGCCAGCAGCTTGGGCGGGAGTAACTACGAGCGGTACTTC
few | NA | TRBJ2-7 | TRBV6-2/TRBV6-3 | CASSYGIRYEQYF | TGTGCCAGCAGTTACGGTATTAGGTACGAGCAGTACTTC
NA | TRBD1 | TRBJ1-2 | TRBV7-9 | CASSQTYRGHDYGYTF | TGTGCCAGCAGCCAAACCTACAGGGGGCACGATTATGGCTACACCTTC
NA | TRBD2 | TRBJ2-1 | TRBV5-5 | CASSLLSRETYNEQFF | TGTGCCAGCAGCTTGCTTTCGCGGGAGACCTACAATGAGCAGTTCTTC
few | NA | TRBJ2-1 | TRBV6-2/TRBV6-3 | CASSYLGTYNEQFF | TGTGCCAGCAGTTACCTGGGGACCTACAATGAGCAGTTCTTC
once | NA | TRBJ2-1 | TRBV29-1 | CSVEKGVGEQFF | TGCAGCGTTGAAAAGGGTGTAGGTGAGCAGTTCTTC
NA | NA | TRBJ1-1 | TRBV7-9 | CASSETDRTEAFF | TGTGCCAGCAGCGAGACGGACCGTACTGAAGCTTTCTTT
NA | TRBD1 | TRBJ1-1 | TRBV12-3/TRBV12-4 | CASGRQGLTTEAFF | TGTGCCAGCGGCCGACAGGGGCTAACGACTGAAGCTTTCTTT
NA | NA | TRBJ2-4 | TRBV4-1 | CASSHLVRDRENIQYF | TGCGCCAGCAGCCACTTAGTCCGAGACCGCGAAAACATTCAGTACTTC
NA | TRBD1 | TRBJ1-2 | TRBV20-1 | CSAYRDSQLLIYGYTF | TGCAGTGCCTATCGGGACAGCCAACTATTAATCTATGGTTACACCTTC
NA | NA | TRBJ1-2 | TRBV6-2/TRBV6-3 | CASSYVGYTF | TGTGCCAGCAGTTACGTCGGCTACACCTTC
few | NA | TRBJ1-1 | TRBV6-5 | CASSYSGPSMDTEAFF | TGTGCCAGCAGTTACTCGGGCCCCAGCATGGACACTGAAGCTTTCTTT
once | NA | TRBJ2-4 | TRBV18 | CASSPEDSLAKNIQYF | TGTGCCAGCTCACCCGAGGACAGCCTAGCCAAAAACATTCAGTACTTC
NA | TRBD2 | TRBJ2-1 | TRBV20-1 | CSARDRASGSYEQFF | TGCAGTGCTAGAGATCGGGCTAGCGGGAGCTATGAGCAGTTCTTC
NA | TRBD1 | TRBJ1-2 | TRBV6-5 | CASRSDRGHYGYTF | TGTGCCAGCAGATCCGACAGGGGCCACTATGGCTACACCTTC
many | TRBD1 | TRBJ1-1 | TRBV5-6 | CASSFRTGGTEAFF | TGTGCCAGCAGTTTTCGGACAGGAGGCACTGAAGCTTTCTTT
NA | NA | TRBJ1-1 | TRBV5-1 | CASSFSRGGTEAFF | TGCGCCAGCAGCTTTAGCAGGGGAGGCACTGAAGCTTTCTTT
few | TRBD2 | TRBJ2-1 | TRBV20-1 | CSARDRVAGGYNEQFF | TGCAGTGCTAGAGATCGAGTAGCGGGAGGGTACAATGAGCAGTTCTTC
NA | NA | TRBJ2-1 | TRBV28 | CASITRREIYNEQFF | TGTGCCAGCATTACTCGGAGGGAAATTTACAATGAGCAGTTCTTC
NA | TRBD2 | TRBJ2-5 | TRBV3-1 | CASGAGGSHNEQYF | TGTGCCAGTGGGGCGGGAGGGAGCCACAATGAGCAGTACTTC
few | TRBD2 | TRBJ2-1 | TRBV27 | CASSLAAGASTRYNEQFF | TGTGCCAGCAGTTTAGCGGCGGGAGCTAGTACCAGGTACAATGAGCAGTTCTTC
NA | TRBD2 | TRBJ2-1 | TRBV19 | CASNWGTSGSYNEQFF | TGTGCCAGTAATTGGGGGACTAGCGGCTCCTACAATGAGCAGTTCTTC
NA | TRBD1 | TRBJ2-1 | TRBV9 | CVSSVGGTGAQGEQFF | TGTGTCAGCAGCGTAGGGGGGACAGGGGCCCAGGGAGAGCAGTTCTTC
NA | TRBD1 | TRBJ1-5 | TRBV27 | CASSPSEGARRNQPQHF | TGTGCCAGCAGTCCGTCGGAGGGGGCGCGGCGCAATCAGCCCCAGCATTTT
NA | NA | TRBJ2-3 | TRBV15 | CATSREKGALNTQYF | TGTGCCACCAGCAGAGAAAAGGGAGCTTTGAATACGCAGTATTTT
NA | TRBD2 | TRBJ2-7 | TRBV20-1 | CSARGSSGGLSYEQYF | TGCAGTGCTAGAGGGTCTAGCGGGGGTCTCTCCTACGAGCAGTACTTC
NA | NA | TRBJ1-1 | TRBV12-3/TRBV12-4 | CASSWDGLNTEAFF | TGTGCCAGCAGTTGGGACGGATTGAACACTGAAGCTTTCTTT
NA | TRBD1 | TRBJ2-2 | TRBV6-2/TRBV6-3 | CASRDPATGGFNTGELFF | TGTGCCAGCAGAGATCCTGCGACAGGGGGTTTCAACACCGGGGAGCTGTTTTTT
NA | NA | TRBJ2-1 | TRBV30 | CAGGRAWGRNEQFF | TGTGCCGGTGGGAGAGCCTGGGGGAGGAATGAGCAGTTCTTC
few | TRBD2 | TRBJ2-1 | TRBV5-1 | CASSPFTSSGILAGGLFF | TGCGCCAGCAGCCCTTTTACCAGCTCGGGGATACTAGCGGGAGGTTTGTTCTTC
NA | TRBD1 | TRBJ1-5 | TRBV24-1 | CATSDTNRGPKDQPQHF | TGTGCCACCAGTGATACTAACAGGGGGCCTAAGGATCAGCCCCAGCATTTT
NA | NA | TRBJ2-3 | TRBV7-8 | CASSLRKGKGPDTQYF | TGTGCCAGCAGCTTAAGGAAGGGCAAGGGCCCAGATACGCAGTATTTT
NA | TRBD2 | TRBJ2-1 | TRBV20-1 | CSAGTSGDLNEQFF | TGCAGTGCTGGGACTAGCGGGGATCTTAATGAGCAGTTCTTC
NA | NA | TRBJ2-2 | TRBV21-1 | CASNLYRAIIAGELFF | TGTGCCAGCAATCTCTACCGAGCGATAATAGCGGGGGAGCTGTTTTTT
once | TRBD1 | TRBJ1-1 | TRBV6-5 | CASLTGMGNTEAFF | TGTGCCAGCCTGACAGGGATGGGGAACACTGAAGCTTTCTTT
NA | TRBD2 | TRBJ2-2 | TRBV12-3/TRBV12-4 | CASSQTSGTGGPGELFF | TGTGCCAGCAGCCAAACTAGCGGGACAGGAGGGCCCGGGGAGCTGTTTTTT
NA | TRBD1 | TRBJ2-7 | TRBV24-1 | CATSAPGQGSYEQYF | TGTGCCACCAGTGCCCCGGGACAGGGCTCTTACGAGCAGTACTTC
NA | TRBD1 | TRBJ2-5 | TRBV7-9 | CASSLVGQGRLGETQYF | TGTGCCAGCAGCTTAGTAGGACAGGGTCGACTAGGAGAGACCCAGTACTTC
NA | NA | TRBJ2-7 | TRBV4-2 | CASSQVPGTYEQYF | TGTGCCAGCAGCCAAGTTCCGGGGACCTACGAGCAGTACTTC
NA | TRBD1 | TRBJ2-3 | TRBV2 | CASSLGQLYTDTQYF | TGTGCCAGCAGTTTGGGACAGCTGTACACAGATACGCAGTATTTT
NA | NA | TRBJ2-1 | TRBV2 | CASSDRFPSSSYNEQFF | TGTGCCAGCAGTGATAGATTCCCCTCAAGCTCCTACAATGAGCAGTTCTTC
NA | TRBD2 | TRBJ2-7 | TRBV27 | CASSPASGGAYEQYF | TGTGCCAGCAGCCCCGCCAGCGGGGGGGCCTACGAGCAGTACTTC
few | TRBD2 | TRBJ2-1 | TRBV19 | CASSIPLAGGYNEQFF | TGTGCCAGTAGTATCCCGCTAGCGGGGGGATACAATGAGCAGTTCTTC
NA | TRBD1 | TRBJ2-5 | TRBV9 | CASGRGPEETQYF | TGTGCCAGCGGCAGGGGGCCCGAGGAGACCCAGTACTTC
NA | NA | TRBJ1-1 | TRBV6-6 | CASIAGRLAFF | TGTGCCAGCATAGCAGGCCGGCTAGCTTTCTTT
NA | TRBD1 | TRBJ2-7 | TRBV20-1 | CSAPKWTGYYEQYF | TGCAGTGCCCCCAAATGGACAGGGTACTACGAGCAGTACTTC